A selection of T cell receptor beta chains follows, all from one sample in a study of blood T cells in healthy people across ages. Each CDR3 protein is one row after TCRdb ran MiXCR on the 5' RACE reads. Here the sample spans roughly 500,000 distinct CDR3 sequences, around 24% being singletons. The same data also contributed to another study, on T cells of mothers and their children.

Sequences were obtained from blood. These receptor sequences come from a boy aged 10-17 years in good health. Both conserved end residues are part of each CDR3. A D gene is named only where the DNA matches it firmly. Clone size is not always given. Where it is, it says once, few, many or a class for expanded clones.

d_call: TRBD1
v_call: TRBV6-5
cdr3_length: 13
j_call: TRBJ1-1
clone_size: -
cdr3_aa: CASRRDRLTEAFF
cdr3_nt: TGTGCCAGCAGGAGGGACAGGCTCACTGAAGCTTTCTTT

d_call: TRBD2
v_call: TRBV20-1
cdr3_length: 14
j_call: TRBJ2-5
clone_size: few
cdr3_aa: CSARDAGGTETQYF
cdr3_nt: TGCAGTGCTAGAGATGCGGGGGGCACAGAGACCCAGTACTTC

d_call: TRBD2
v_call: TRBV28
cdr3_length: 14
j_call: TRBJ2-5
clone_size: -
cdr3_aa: CASSLSGGAETQYF
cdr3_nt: TGTGCCAGCAGTTTAAGCGGGGGGGCAGAGACCCAGTACTTC

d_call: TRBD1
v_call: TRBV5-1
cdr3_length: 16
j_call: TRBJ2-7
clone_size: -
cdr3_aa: CASSLDRGQRGYEQYF
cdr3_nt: TGCGCCAGCAGCTTAGACAGGGGACAACGCGGGTACGAGCAGTACTTC

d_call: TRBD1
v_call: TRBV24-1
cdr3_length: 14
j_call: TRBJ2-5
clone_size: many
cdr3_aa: CATSDPGQGETQYF
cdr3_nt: TGTGCCACCAGTGACCCGGGACAGGGGGAGACCCAGTACTTC

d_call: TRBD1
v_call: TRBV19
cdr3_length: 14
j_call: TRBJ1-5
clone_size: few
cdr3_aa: CASTPGQVNQPQHF
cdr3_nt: TGTGCCAGTACCCCGGGACAGGTGAATCAGCCCCAGCATTTT

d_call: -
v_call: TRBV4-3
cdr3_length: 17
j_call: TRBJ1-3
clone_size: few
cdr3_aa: CASSQDFGRSSGNTIYF
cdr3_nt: TGCGCCAGCAGCCAAGATTTCGGGAGGAGCTCTGGAAACACCATATATTTT

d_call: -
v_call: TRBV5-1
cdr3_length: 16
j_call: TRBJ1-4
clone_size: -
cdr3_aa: CASSLGPFGRGEKLFF
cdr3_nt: TGCGCCAGCAGCTTGGGCCCCTTCGGCAGGGGTGAAAAACTGTTTTTT

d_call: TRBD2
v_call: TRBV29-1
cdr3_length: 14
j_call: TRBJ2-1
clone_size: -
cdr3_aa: CSVGRASGNNEQFF
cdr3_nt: TGCAGCGTTGGGCGGGCTAGCGGAAACAATGAGCAGTTCTTC

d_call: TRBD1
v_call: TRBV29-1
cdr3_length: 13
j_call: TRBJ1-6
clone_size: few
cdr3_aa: CSVGTGLDSPLHF
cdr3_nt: TGCAGCGTAGGGACAGGGCTGGATTCACCCCTCCACTTT

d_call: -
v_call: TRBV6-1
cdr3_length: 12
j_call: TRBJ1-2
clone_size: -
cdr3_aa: CASRGAQGGYTF
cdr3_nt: TGTGCCAGCAGGGGGGCCCAGGGTGGCTACACCTTC

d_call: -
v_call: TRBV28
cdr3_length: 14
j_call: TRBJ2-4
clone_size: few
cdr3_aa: CASSLRAAGYIQYF
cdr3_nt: TGTGCCAGCAGTTTACGCGCGGCAGGGTACATTCAGTACTTC

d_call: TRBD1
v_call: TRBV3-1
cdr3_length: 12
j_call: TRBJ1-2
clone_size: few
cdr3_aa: CASSPGTVGYTF
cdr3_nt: TGTGCCAGCAGTCCCGGGACAGTTGGCTACACCTTC

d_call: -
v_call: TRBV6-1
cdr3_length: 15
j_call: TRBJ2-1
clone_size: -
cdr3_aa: CASSVMASSYNEQFF
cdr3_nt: TGTGCCAGCAGTGTAATGGCCAGCTCCTACAATGAGCAGTTCTTC

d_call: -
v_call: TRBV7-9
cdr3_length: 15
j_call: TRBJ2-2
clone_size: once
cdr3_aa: CASSLPGPLTGELFF
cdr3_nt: TGTGCCAGCAGCTTGCCCGGGCCACTTACCGGGGAGCTGTTTTTT

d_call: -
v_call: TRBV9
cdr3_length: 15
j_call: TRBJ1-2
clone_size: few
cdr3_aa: CASSVEADPIYGYTF
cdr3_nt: TGTGCCAGCAGCGTAGAGGCCGATCCCATCTATGGCTACACCTTC

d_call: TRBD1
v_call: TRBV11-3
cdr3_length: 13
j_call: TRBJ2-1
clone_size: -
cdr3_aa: CASSRDRGREQFF
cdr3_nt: TGTGCCAGCAGCCGAGACAGGGGGCGGGAGCAGTTCTTC

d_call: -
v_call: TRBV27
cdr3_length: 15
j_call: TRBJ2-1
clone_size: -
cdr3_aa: CASSLGGALYNEQFF
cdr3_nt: TGTGCCAGCAGTTTAGGGGGGGCCCTATACAATGAGCAGTTCTTC

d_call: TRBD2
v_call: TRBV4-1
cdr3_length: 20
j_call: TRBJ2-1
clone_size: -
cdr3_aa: CASSQDPTSGLVIIYNEQFF
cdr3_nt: TGCGCCAGCAGCCAAGACCCGACTTCGGGACTAGTTATTATCTACAATGAGCAGTTCTTC

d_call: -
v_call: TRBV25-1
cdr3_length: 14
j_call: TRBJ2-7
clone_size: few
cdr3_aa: CASSSGGGLKEQYF
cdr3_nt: TGTGCCAGCTCCTCCGGAGGAGGGCTTAAAGAGCAGTACTTC

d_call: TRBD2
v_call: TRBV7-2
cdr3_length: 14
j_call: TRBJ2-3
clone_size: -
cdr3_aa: CASSLDGAGPTQYF
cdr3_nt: TGTGCCAGCAGCTTAGATGGAGCGGGGCCGACGCAGTATTTT

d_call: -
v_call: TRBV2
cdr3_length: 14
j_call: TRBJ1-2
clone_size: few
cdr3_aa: CASSEIRQYYGYTF
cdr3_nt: TGTGCCAGCAGTGAAATAAGGCAGTACTATGGCTACACCTTC

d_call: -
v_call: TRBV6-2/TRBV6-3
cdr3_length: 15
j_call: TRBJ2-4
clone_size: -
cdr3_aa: CASSSSGLAKNIQYF
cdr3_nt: TGTGCCAGCAGTTCCTCGGGACTAGCCAAAAACATTCAGTACTTC

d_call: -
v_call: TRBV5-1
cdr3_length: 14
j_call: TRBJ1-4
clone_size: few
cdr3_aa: CASSSGRSNEKLFF
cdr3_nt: TGCGCCAGCAGCTCTGGACGGTCTAATGAAAAACTGTTTTTT

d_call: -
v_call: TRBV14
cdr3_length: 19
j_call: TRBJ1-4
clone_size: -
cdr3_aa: CASSQDRRMKAYGLEKLFF
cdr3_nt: TGTGCCAGCAGCCAAGATAGGAGAATGAAGGCGTACGGTTTGGAAAAACTGTTTTTT

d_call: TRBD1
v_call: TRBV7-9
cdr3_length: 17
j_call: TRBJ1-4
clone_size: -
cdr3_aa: CASSSPLAGQSNEKLFF
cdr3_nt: TGTGCCAGCAGCTCCCCGCTGGCGGGACAGAGTAATGAAAAACTGTTTTTT